This TCR beta chain is drawn from a study of technical replicates of blood from a few donors. The germline V gene encodes CDR1 MNHEY and CDR2 SVGAGI. The CDR3 consists of 15 residues. Trimming removed 2 bases from V and 1 base from J, with 10 bases in between. Generated by immunoSEQ multiplex PCR, the TCRdb table keeps only in-frame clones and is missing some. The sample contains about 84,000 clones, 97% of which appear only once. The rearrangement joins TRBV6-5 to TRBJ2-3; maybe TRBD2 (5 bases). The specimen sequenced was T cells isolated from PBMCs. The receptor was isolated from a human donor in good health. The CDR3 spells CASSYVDSRTDTQYF. DNA of the CDR3: TGTGCCAGCAGTTACGTGGACTCCCGCACAGATACGCAGTATTTT.